This TCR beta chain was obtained from a study of early T cells in non-severe SARS-CoV-2 infection. Germline CDR1 is MNHNY and CDR2 is SVGAGI (reference sequence). The CDR3 spans 15 residues. V lost 5 bases, J lost 3 bases, and 15 bases lay in between. General study results and limits: Using VDJdb, the matching emphasized anti-spike CD8 responses while missing private and CD4 specificities.

This clonotype was recorded only once. Its matching antigen is unknown. Unique molecular identifiers were added to individual cDNA molecules. Via MiXCR, TCRdb re-called the 5' RACE reads, giving one row per CDR3 protein. Here the sample spans tens of thousands of distinct CDR3 sequences, roughly 16% being singletons. The chain links TRBV6-6 to TRBJ2-3; D remains ambiguous. The receptor comes from an adult who was a healthcare worker with PCR-confirmed SARS-CoV-2 infection or an uninfected control (not recorded which). This specimen consisted of whole blood, obtained at baseline. CDR3: CASSPPGMRTDTQYF. CDR3 DNA: TGTGCCAGCAGTCCACCAGGAATGAGAACAGATACGCAGTATTTT.